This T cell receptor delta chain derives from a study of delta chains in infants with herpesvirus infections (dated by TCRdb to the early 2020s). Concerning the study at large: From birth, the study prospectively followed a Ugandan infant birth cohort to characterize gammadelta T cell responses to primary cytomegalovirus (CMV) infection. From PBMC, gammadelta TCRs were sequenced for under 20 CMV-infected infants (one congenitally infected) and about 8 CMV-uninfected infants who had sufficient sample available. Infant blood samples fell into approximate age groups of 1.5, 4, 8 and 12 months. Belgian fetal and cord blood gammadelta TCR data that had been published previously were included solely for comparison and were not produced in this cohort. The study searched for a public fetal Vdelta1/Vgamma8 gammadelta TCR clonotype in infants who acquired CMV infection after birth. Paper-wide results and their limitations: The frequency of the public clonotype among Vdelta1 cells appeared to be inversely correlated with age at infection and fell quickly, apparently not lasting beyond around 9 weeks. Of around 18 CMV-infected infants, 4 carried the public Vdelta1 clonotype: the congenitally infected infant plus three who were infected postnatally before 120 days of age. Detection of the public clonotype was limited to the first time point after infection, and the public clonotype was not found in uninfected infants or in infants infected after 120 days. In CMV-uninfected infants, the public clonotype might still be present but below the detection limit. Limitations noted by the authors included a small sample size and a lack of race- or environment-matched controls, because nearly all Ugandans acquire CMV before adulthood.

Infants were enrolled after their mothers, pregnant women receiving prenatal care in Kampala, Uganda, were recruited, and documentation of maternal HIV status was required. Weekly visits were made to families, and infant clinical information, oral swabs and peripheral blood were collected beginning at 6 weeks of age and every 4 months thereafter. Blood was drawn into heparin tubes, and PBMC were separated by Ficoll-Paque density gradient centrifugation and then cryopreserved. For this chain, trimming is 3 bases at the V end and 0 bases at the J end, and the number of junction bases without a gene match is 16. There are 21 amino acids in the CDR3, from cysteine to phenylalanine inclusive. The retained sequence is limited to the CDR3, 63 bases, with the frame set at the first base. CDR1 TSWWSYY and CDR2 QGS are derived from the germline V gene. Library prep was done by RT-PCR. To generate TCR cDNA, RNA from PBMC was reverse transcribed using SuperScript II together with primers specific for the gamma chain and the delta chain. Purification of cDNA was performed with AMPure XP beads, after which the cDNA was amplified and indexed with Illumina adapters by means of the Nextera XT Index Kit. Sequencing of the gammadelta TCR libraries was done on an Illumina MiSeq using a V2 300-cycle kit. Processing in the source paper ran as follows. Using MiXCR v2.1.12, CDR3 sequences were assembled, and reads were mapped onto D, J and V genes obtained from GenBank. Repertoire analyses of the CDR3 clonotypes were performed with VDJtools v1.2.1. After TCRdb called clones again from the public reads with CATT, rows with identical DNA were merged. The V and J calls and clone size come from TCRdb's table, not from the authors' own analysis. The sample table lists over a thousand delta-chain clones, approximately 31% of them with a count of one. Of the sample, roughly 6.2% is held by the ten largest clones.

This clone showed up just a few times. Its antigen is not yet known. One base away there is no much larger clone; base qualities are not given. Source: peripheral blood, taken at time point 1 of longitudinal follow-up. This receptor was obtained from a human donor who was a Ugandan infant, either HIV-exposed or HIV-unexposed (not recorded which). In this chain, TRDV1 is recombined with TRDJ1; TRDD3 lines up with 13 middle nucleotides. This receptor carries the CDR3 CALGDLSSYWGIREHTDKLIF. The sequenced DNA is TGTGCTCTTGGGGACCTGTCGTCCTACTGGGGGATACGAGAACACACCGATAAACTCATCTTT.